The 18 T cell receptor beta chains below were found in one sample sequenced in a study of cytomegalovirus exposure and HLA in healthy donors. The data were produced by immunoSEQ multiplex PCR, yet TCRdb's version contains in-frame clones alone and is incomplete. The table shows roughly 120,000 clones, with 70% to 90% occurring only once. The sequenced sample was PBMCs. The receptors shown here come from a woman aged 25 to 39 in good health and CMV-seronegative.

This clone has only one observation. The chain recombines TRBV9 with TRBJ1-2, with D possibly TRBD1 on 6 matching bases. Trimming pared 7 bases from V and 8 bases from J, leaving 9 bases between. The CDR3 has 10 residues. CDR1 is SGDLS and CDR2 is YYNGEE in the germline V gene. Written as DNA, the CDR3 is TGTGCCAGCGGGGGCGGAGGCTACACCTTC. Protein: CASGGGGYTF.

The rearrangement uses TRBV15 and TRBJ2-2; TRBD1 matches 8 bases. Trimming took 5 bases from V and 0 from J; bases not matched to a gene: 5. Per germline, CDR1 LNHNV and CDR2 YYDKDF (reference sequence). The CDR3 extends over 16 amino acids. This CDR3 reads CATSVHRGANTGELFF. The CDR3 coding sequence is TGTGCCACCAGCGTCCACAGGGGGGCGAACACCGGGGAGCTGTTTTTT.

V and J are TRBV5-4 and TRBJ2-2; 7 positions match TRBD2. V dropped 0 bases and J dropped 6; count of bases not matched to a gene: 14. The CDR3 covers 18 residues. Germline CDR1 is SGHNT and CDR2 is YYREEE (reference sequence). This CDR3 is CASSLAGRAGRISGELFF. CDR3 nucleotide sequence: TGTGCCAGCAGCTTGGCAGGGAGGGCAGGGAGAATCTCCGGGGAGCTGTTTTTT.

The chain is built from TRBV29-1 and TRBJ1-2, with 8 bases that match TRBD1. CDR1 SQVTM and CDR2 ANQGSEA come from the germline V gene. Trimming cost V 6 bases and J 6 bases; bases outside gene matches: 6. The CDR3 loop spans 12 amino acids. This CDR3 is CSVRTGSDGYTF. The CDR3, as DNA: TGCAGCGTCCGGACAGGGTCAGATGGCTACACCTTC.

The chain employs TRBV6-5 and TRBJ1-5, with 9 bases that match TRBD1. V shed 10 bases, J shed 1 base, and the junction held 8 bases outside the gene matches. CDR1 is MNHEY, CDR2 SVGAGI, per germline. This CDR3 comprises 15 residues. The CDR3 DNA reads TGTGCCACCACAGGGGGCGAAGGGAGCAATCAGCCCCAGCATTTT. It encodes CATTGGEGSNQPQHF.

The CDR3 loop reads CASSRQPSGNTGELFF. CDR3 in DNA: TGTGCCAGCAGCCGCCAGCCCAGCGGGAACACCGGGGAGCTGTTTTTT. This chain joins TRBV7-2 and TRBJ2-2; weak D call: TRBD2 (5 bases). With 5 bases removed from V and 1 base from J, the gap between germline ends came to 14 bases. This CDR3 is built from 16 residues. Germline V gives CDR1 SGHTA, CDR2 FQGNSA.

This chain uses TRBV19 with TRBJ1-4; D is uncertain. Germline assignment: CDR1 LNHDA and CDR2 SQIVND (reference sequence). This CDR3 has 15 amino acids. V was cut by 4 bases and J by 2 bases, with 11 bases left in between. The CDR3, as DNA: TGTGCCAGTAGTAGGACGGGGTGGACTAATGAAAAACTGTTTTTT. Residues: CASSRTGWTNEKLFF.

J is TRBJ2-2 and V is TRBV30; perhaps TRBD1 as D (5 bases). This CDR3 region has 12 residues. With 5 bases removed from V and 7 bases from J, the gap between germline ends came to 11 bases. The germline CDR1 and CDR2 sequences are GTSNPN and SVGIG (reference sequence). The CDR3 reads CAWGARHGELFF. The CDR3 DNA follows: TGTGCCTGGGGGGCCCGGCACGGGGAGCTGTTTTTT.

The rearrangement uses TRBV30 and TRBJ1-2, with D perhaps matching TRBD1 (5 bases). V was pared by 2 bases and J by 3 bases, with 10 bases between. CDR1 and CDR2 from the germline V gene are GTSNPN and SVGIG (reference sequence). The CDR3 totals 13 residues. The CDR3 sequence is CAWSRRVDYGYTF. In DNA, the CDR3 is TGTGCCTGGAGTCGCAGGGTCGACTATGGCTACACCTTC.

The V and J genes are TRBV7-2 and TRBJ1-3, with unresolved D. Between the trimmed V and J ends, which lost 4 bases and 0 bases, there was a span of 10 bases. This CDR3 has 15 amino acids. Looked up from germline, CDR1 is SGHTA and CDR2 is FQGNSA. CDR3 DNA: TGTGCCAGCAGCTCCCGCCGGAGCTCTGGAAACACCATATATTTT. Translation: CASSSRRSSGNTIYF.

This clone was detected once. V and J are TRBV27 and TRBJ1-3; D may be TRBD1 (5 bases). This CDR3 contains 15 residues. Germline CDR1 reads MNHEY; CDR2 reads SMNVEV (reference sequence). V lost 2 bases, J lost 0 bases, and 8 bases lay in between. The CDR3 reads CASSLQDNSGNTIYF. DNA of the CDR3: TGTGCCAGCAGTTTACAGGACAACTCTGGAAACACCATATATTTT.

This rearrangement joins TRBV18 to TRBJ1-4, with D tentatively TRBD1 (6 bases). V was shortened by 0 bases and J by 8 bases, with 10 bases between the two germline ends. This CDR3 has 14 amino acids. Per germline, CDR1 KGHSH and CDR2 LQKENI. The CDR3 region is CASSPPGGREKLFF. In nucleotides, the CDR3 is TGTGCCAGCTCACCACCCGGGGGGCGCGAAAAACTGTTTTTT. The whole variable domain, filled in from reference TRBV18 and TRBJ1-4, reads NAGVMQNPRHLVRRRGQEARLRCSPMKGHSHVYWYRQLPEEGLKFMVYLQKENIIDESGMPKERFSAEFPKEGPSILRIQQVVRGDSAAYFCASSPPGGREKLFFGSGTQLSVL.

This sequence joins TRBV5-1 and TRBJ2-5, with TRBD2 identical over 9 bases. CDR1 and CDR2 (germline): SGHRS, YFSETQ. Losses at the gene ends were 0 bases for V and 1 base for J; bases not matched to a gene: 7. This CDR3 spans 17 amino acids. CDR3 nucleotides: TGCGCCAGCAGCTTGGCCGGGCAGCGGGGGGCCCAAGAGACCCAGTACTTC. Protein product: CASSLAGQRGAQETQYF.

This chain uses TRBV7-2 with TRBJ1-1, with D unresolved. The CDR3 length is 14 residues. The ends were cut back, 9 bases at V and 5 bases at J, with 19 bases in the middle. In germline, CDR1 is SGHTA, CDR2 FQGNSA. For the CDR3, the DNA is TGTGCCAGTTGGTCGCGGGCTCAAGGGACTGAAGCTTTCTTT. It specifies CASWSRAQGTEAFF.

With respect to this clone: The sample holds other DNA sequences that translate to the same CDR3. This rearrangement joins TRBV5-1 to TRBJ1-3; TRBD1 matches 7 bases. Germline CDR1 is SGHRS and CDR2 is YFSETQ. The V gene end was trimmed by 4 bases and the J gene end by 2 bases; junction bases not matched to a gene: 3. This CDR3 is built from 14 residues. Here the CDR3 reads CASSPGTAGNTIYF. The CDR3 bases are TGCGCCAGCAGCCCTGGGACAGCTGGAAACACCATATATTTT.

The CDR3 bases are TGTGCCAGCTCACCGGGACGGGGGAAAGAGACCCAGTACTTC. This translates into CASSPGRGKETQYF. The chain carries TRBV18 and TRBJ2-5, with a possible D match to TRBD2 (6 bases). The CDR3 runs 14 residues. CDR1 KGHSH and CDR2 LQKENI come from the germline V gene. V lost 3 bases, J lost 3 bases, and 11 bases lay in between.

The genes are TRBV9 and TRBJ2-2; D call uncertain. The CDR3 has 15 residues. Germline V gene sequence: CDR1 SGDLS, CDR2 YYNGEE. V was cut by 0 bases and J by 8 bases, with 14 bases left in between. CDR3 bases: TGTGCCAGCAGCGTAGCTGAGGTAGATGTGGGGGAGCTGTTTTTT. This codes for CASSVAEVDVGELFF. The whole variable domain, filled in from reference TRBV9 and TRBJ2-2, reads DSGVTQTPKHLITATGQRVTLRCSPRSGDLSVYWYQQSLDQGLQFLIQYYNGEERAKGNILERFSAQQFPDLHSELNLSSLELGDSALYFCASSVAEVDVGELFFGEGSRLTVL.

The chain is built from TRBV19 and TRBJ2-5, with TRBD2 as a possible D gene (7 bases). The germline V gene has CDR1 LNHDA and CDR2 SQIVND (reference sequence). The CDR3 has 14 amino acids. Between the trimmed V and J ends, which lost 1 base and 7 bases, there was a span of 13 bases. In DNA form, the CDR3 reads TGTGCCAGTAGTATAGGGCAAGGGGGGGGGACCCAGTACTTC. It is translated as CASSIGQGGGTQYF.